These 18 T cell receptor beta chains came from one sample sequenced in a study of cytomegalovirus exposure and HLA in healthy donors. The PCR employed 60 Vbeta primers together with 13 Jbeta primers. Some clones are missing from TCRdb's copy, which holds only in-frame ones; the method was immunoSEQ multiplex PCR. There are more than 95,000 clones in the sample; around 70% occur only once, and about 1.6% lies in the top ten. Sequenced: PBMCs. These receptors were collected from a woman between 18 and 29 years old in good health and CMV-seronegative.

The rearrangement links TRBV9 to TRBJ1-6; TRBD1 is a possible D gene (6 bases). Trimming pared 0 bases from V and 8 bases from J, leaving 12 bases between. Germline loops: CDR1 SGDLS, CDR2 YYNGEE. This CDR3 spans 15 amino acids. The CDR3 protein is CASSVGWGPDSPLHF. The CDR3 DNA is TGTGCCAGCAGCGTAGGATGGGGGCCGGATTCACCCCTCCACTTT.

The gene calls are TRBV14 and TRBJ1-1; no clear D gene. Germline V lookup: CDR1 SGHDN, CDR2 FVKESK. The CDR3 contains 14 residues. V shed 1 base and J shed 3 bases, with 9 bases lying between them. The CDR3 sequence is CASSQGFGDTEAFF. For the CDR3, the DNA is TGTGCCAGCAGCCAAGGATTCGGGGACACTGAAGCTTTCTTT.

A few counts support this clone. The rearrangement links TRBV29-1 to TRBJ2-2, with a weak D call TRBD1 (6 bases). Germline lookup yields CDR1 SQVTM and CDR2 ANQGSEA. This CDR3 has 17 residues. V lost 7 bases and J lost 1, with 22 bases in between. In DNA, the CDR3 is TGCAGCGCGTCGGTGGCAGGGGTTTCGCTGAACACCGGGGAGCTGTTTTTT. It is translated as CSASVAGVSLNTGELFF.

The V call is TRBV6-1, the J call TRBJ2-2; 7 nucleotides agree with TRBD2. Losses at the gene ends were 4 bases for V and 2 bases for J; bases not matched to a gene: 4. Germline V gives CDR1 MNHNS, CDR2 SASEGT. The CDR3 runs to 15 residues. The CDR3 bases are TGTGCCAGCAGTGGCGGGAGACTAAACACCGGGGAGCTGTTTTTT. Protein sequence: CASSGGRLNTGELFF.

The chain recombines TRBV7-2 with TRBJ1-1; no clear D. Germline values: CDR1 SGHTA, CDR2 FQGNSA. This CDR3 comprises 14 residues. V was cut by 2 bases and J by 11 bases, with 18 bases left in between. CDR3 in DNA: TGTGCCAGCAGCTTACCCCGGGTCGGGTTCGGCGCTTTCTTT. Translated, it gives CASSLPRVGFGAFF.

The CDR3 DNA sequence: TGTGCCAGCAGCTTGCAGGGAACCTACGAGCAGTACTTC. The encoded protein is CASSLQGTYEQYF. The chain has TRBV5-6 and TRBJ2-7; D is possibly TRBD1 (5 bases). There are 13 residues in the CDR3. V was pared by 1 base and J by 2 bases, with 7 bases between. From germline, CDR1 is SGHDT and CDR2 YYEEEE.

The genes are TRBV7-9 and TRBJ2-3; TRBD2 agrees at 7 bases. Germline V gene data show CDR1 as SEHNR and CDR2 as FQNEAQ (reference sequence). The CDR3 covers 13 residues. After removal of 6 bases from V and 1 base from J, the junction contained 1 base not matched to a gene. The CDR3 DNA follows: TGTGCCAGCAGGCTAGCGGGCACAGATACGCAGTATTTT. Its protein is CASRLAGTDTQYF.

V usage is TRBV30 and J usage is TRBJ2-7; D gene unclear. Trimming took off 0 bases at V and 4 bases at J, with 10 bases between the two ends. The CDR3 is 13 residues long. In germline, CDR1 is GTSNPN, CDR2 SVGIG (reference sequence). CDR3 in amino acids: CAWSVGRLYEQYF. DNA for the CDR3: TGTGCCTGGAGTGTAGGCAGGCTATACGAGCAGTACTTC.

The V gene is TRBV5-4, the J gene TRBJ1-1, with 11 positions matching TRBD1. Unmatched junction bases numbered 5, after V lost 3 bases and J lost 4 bases. This CDR3 has 15 amino acids. The germline gives CDR1 SGHNT, CDR2 YYREEE (reference sequence). DNA of the CDR3: TGTGCCAGCAGCTGGGACGGGACAGGGGGCACTGAAGCTTTCTTT. This gives the protein CASSWDGTGGTEAFF.

This sequence joins TRBV10-2 and TRBJ1-2; D is ambiguous. The CDR3 spans 13 residues. CDR1 and CDR2 (germline): WSHSY, SAAADI. The V gene lost 1 base and the J gene lost 2 bases, with 5 bases spanning the gap. CDR3 region: CASSELSNYGYTF. In nucleotides, the CDR3 is TGCGCCAGCAGTGAGTTAAGCAACTATGGCTACACCTTC.

V and J are TRBV13 and TRBJ2-5; possible D gene TRBD2, 6 bases. The V gene's germline CDR1 is PRHDT and CDR2 FYEKMQ (reference sequence). This CDR3 is 16 amino acids long. Trimming left V 2 bases short and J 2 bases short, with 15 bases between. The CDR3 region is CASSLMKGGWQETQYF. The CDR3 nucleotides read TGTGCCAGCAGCTTAATGAAGGGAGGATGGCAAGAGACCCAGTACTTC.

The chain links TRBV19 to TRBJ1-5; D remains unclear. The CDR3 length is 17 residues. V lost 5 bases to trimming and J lost 1 base, with 18 bases between them. Germline lookup yields CDR1 LNHDA and CDR2 SQIVND (reference sequence). In DNA, the CDR3 is TGTGCCAGTAGTGTACCGCGGGGAGGGATAAGCAATCAGCCCCAGCATTTT. Amino acids: CASSVPRGGISNQPQHF.

This rearrangement joins TRBV25-1 to TRBJ1-3; 8 bases match TRBD1. Per the germline V gene, CDR1 is MGHDK and CDR2 is SYGVNS. V shed 8 bases and J 0 bases; nucleotides not matched to a gene: 6. This CDR3 comprises 15 residues. DNA for the CDR3: TGTGCCAGCGGGGGGACAGGACCCTCTGGAAACACCATATATTTT. This codes for CASGGTGPSGNTIYF.

The chain recombines TRBV7-9 with TRBJ1-1; D unresolved. The CDR3 contains 16 residues. The V end lost 5 bases, the J end lost 1 base, and 17 bases lay between the germline ends. Germline values: CDR1 SEHNR, CDR2 FQNEAQ (reference sequence). CDR3 amino acids: CASSPPPGPGNTEAFF. In DNA form, the CDR3 reads TGTGCCAGCAGCCCACCCCCCGGTCCAGGGAACACTGAAGCTTTCTTT.

This clone was seen only a few times. The CDR3 is CASSGRGGDTQYF. For the CDR3, the DNA is TGTGCCAGCAGTGGAAGGGGGGGAGATACGCAGTATTTT. The chain links TRBV2 to TRBJ2-3, with D possibly TRBD2 on 7 matching bases. Trimming removed 4 bases at V and 5 bases at J, with 10 bases between. The CDR3 is made up of 13 amino acids. CDR1 is SNHLY, CDR2 FYNNEI, per germline.

The V call is TRBV27, the J call TRBJ1-1; D possibly corresponds to TRBD1 (6 bases). The CDR3 spans 13 residues. Germline loops: CDR1 MNHEY, CDR2 SMNVEV (reference sequence). V was cut by 7 bases and J by 1 base, with 10 bases left in between. The CDR3 reads CASTLGGNTEAFF. The DNA for the CDR3 is TGTGCCAGCACCCTAGGGGGGAACACTGAAGCTTTCTTT.

The chain carries TRBV11-2 and TRBJ1-1, with 7 bases matching TRBD1. Germline V gene data show CDR1 as SGHAT and CDR2 as FQNNGV. The J segment lost 5 bases and the V segment lost 5 bases, leaving 8 bases of the junction unmatched. This CDR3 spans 14 amino acids. The CDR3 loop is CASSPQGGWTEAFF. CDR3 in DNA: TGTGCCAGCAGCCCCCAGGGGGGCTGGACTGAAGCTTTCTTT.

The chain couples TRBV18 to TRBJ2-3; no definite D call. The CDR3 contains 17 residues. The V and J ends lost 2 bases and 4 bases respectively, with 19 bases between them. Per germline, CDR1 KGHSH and CDR2 LQKENI. CDR3: CASSPFPTGDGADTQYF. The CDR3 bases are TGTGCCAGCTCACCATTCCCGACTGGCGATGGCGCAGATACGCAGTATTTT.